This paragraph covers one T cell receptor (beta chain) sequence. Original data processing: Amplifying reference gene primers gave estimates of nucleated cell counts. Using immunoSEQ multiplex PCR, the repertoire was profiled, and TCRdb retains in-frame clones only, with some absent. The V and J calls and clone size were taken over from that table, and D and trimming were inferred from the DNA. The repertoire holds some 40,000 clones, with roughly 80% as singletons. The sample belongs to a study of blood T cell repertoires in COVID-19. About the study: Samples representing acute and convalescent COVID-19 were sourced from the United States, Italy and Spain. PBMCs, B-cell-depleted T cells, or T cells were the source of the cDNA or gDNA that made up the material.

The sample comprised peripheral blood. This TCR came from a human donor in a cohort sampled during active COVID-19.

The CDR3 spells CASSLERQTNYGYTF. As DNA, the CDR3 is TGTGCCAGCAGCTTAGAGCGACAGACAAACTATGGCTACACCTTC. The genes are TRBV11-2 and TRBJ1-2; perhaps TRBD1 as D (5 bases). CDR1 and CDR2 (germline): SGHAT, FQNNGV. The germline V and J ends were trimmed by 0 bases and 2 bases, with 10 bases remaining between them. The CDR3 has 15 amino acids.